The 25 T cell receptor beta chains given below trace back to one sample, sequenced in a study of blood T cell repertoires in COVID-19. The protocol was immunoSEQ multiplex PCR, while the TCRdb copy is restricted to in-frame clones and leaves out a portion. The table lists 230,000 or so clones, 89% of them singletons. The source material was peripheral blood. The origin of the receptors is a middle-aged woman who had recovered from COVID-19.

J is TRBJ2-5 and V is TRBV5-4; TRBD1 matches at 7 bases. V gave up 2 bases and J gave up 3 bases; unmatched junction bases: 4. The length of the CDR3 is 14 residues. The V gene's germline CDR1 is SGHNT and CDR2 YYREEE (reference sequence). The CDR3 sequence: CASSLRDREETQYF. DNA of the CDR3: TGTGCCAGCAGCTTAAGGGACAGAGAAGAGACCCAGTACTTC.

The gene calls are TRBV4-3 and TRBJ1-2; D ambiguous. With 1 base removed from V and 1 base from J, the gap between germline ends came to 19 bases. CDR3 length equals 18 residues. Germline V gene data show CDR1 as LGHNA and CDR2 as YSLEER. CDR3 sequence: CASSQGAKAGHNNYGYTF. DNA for the CDR3: TGCGCCAGCAGCCAAGGGGCTAAGGCAGGCCACAATAACTATGGCTACACCTTC.

CDR3 in DNA: TGTGCCAGCTCACCCCGGACAGGCGGGTCCACCTCTGGAAACACCATATATTTT. Its translation is CASSPRTGGSTSGNTIYF. The genes are TRBV18 and TRBJ1-3, with 7 nucleotides matching TRBD1. The germline gives CDR1 KGHSH, CDR2 LQKENI. The trim removed 3 bases at V and 0 bases at J, leaving 11 bases unmatched. CDR3 length equals 18 residues.

The rearrangement links TRBV4-3 to TRBJ2-1; 7 bases match TRBD2. The CDR3 covers 17 residues. Per germline, CDR1 LGHNA and CDR2 YSLEER. V was pared by 1 base and J by 3 bases, with 9 bases of the junction left unmatched. This CDR3 reads CASSQGIAGEYYNEQFF. CDR3 coding DNA: TGCGCCAGCAGCCAAGGCATCGCGGGAGAATACTACAATGAGCAGTTCTTC.

The V call is TRBV11-2, the J call TRBJ2-3, with D possibly being TRBD1 (5 bases). Germline CDR1 reads SGHAT; CDR2 reads FQNNGV. Trimming took off 0 bases at V and 5 bases at J, with 21 bases between the two ends. The CDR3 runs 18 residues. The CDR3 nucleotides read TGTGCCAGCAGCTTAGATTGGGGTGACAGCCCCGTGGGAGATACGCAGTATTTT. Amino acid sequence: CASSLDWGDSPVGDTQYF.

V usage is TRBV21-1 and J usage is TRBJ2-6; TRBD2, as called in the table, went unchecked against the DNA. TRBV21-1 is deemed a pseudogene. The CDR3 has 19 residues. The CDR3, as DNA: TGTGCCAGCAGCAATGAGAGGTACCGAACAAACTCTGGGGCCAACGTCCTGACTTTC. Its translation: CASSNERYRTNSGANVLTF.

The rearrangement joins TRBV4-1 to TRBJ2-2; 9 nucleotides align to TRBD1. The CDR3 has 16 amino acids. From germline, CDR1 is MGHRA and CDR2 YSYEKL. J gave up 5 bases and V 1 base, and 5 bases lay outside the gene matches. CDR3 DNA: TGCGCCAGCAGCCAAGTGTTGACAGGGGGTACCGGGGAGCTGTTTTTT. Protein product: CASSQVLTGGTGELFF.

The CDR3 region is CASSSRGRSETEAFF. CDR3 in DNA: TGCGCCAGCAGCTCCAGGGGGCGTTCGGAGACTGAAGCTTTCTTT. The chain carries TRBV5-1 and TRBJ1-1, with 8 bases matching TRBD1. Looked up from germline, CDR1 is SGHRS and CDR2 is YFSETQ. The V segment lost 3 bases and the J segment 5 bases; nucleotides outside the gene matches: 9. The CDR3 consists of 15 residues.

The chain uses TRBV9 and TRBJ1-4; 10 nucleotides match TRBD1. The CDR3 sequence is 15 residues long. J lost 8 bases, V lost 0 bases, and 4 bases had no gene match. CDR1 and CDR2 (germline): SGDLS, YYNGEE. The CDR3 protein is CASSVDGTGDEKLFF. CDR3 DNA sequence: TGTGCCAGCAGCGTAGACGGGACAGGGGACGAAAAACTGTTTTTT.

This clone occurred once. The chain combines TRBV5-8 with TRBJ1-2; D is undetermined. The germline CDR1 and CDR2 sequences are SGHTS and YDEGEE. V shed 1 base and J shed 2 bases, with 9 bases lying between them. This CDR3 is 14 amino acids long. Here the CDR3 reads CASSLITENYGYTF. CDR3 coding DNA: TGTGCCAGCAGCTTGATTACAGAGAACTATGGCTACACCTTC.

The genes are TRBV19 and TRBJ1-1; maybe TRBD1 (5 bases). The V end lost 5 bases, the J end lost 0 bases, and 7 bases lay between the germline ends. The CDR3 loop spans 13 amino acids. Germline V gene sequence: CDR1 LNHDA, CDR2 SQIVND (reference sequence). CDR3 coding DNA: TGTGCCAGTAGTGCGGACATGAACACTGAAGCTTTCTTT. It is translated as CASSADMNTEAFF.

This clone was seen a single time. The V gene is TRBV6-5, the J gene TRBJ2-1; no clear D gene. This CDR3 is 11 amino acids long. Germline loops: CDR1 MNHEY, CDR2 SVGAGI. Trimming pared 2 bases from V and 8 bases from J, leaving 4 bases between. The CDR3 spells CASSYLDEQFF. CDR3 sequence (DNA): TGTGCCAGCAGTTACCTCGATGAGCAGTTCTTC.

CDR3 region: CASSGDGGANEKLFF. The CDR3 bases are TGTGCCAGCAGCGGCGACGGGGGAGCTAATGAAAAACTGTTTTTT. The chain combines TRBV2 with TRBJ1-4, with a tentative D call TRBD1 (5 bases). Trimming pared 6 bases from V and 3 bases from J, leaving 14 bases between. Germline-derived CDR1 and CDR2 are SNHLY and FYNNEI. There are 15 residues in the CDR3.

J is TRBJ1-2 and V is TRBV28; 9 bases align to TRBD1. The CDR3 is made up of 14 amino acids. With V trimmed by 3 bases and J by 5 bases, 4 bases remained unmatched. The germline gives CDR1 MDHEN, CDR2 SYDVKM. As DNA, the CDR3 is TGTGCCAGCAGTTTTTATGGGACAGGGTATGGCTACACCTTC. This sequence encodes CASSFYGTGYGYTF.

V gene TRBV2 combines with J gene TRBJ2-7; a possible D gene is TRBD1 (6 bases). CDR3 length: 15 residues. Germline V gene sequence: CDR1 SNHLY, CDR2 FYNNEI. V gave up 5 bases and J gave up 0 bases, with 14 bases separating them. The CDR3 bases are TGTGCCAGCAGTATTGCTGGGGGCTTCTCCTACGAGCAGTACGTC. It is translated as CASSIAGGFSYEQYV.

The chain has TRBV11-1 and TRBJ1-2; weak D call: TRBD1 (5 bases). Trimming pared 1 base from V and 4 bases from J, leaving 10 bases between. The CDR3 runs 14 residues. Per germline, CDR1 SGHAT and CDR2 FQDESV (reference sequence). In DNA form, the CDR3 reads TGTGCCAGCAGCTTAGGACAGCGGGGCTATGGCTACACCTTC. Its translation is CASSLGQRGYGYTF.

The chain couples TRBV18 to TRBJ2-1; tentatively, D is TRBD2 (5 bases). Germline V gene lookup returns CDR1 KGHSH and CDR2 LQKENI. The CDR3 covers 13 residues. The V gene lost 3 bases and the J gene lost 6 bases, with 9 bases spanning the gap. CDR3 nucleotides: TGTGCCAGCTCACCCGGGGAAACCAATGAGCAGTTCTTC. This sequence encodes CASSPGETNEQFF.

This rearrangement joins TRBV5-6 to TRBJ1-4; 9 bases fit TRBD1. J lost 10 bases, V lost 2 bases, and 6 bases had no gene match. CDR3 length: 14 residues. CDR1 is SGHDT and CDR2 is YYEEEE in the germline V gene. The CDR3 DNA sequence: TGTGCCAGCAGCTTAGGACAGGGGACGGGAAAACTGTTTTTT. Protein product: CASSLGQGTGKLFF.

The V and J genes are TRBV2 and TRBJ1-2; D uncertain. Trimming pared 4 bases from V and 4 bases from J, leaving 10 bases between. The CDR3 length is 13 residues. CDR1 SNHLY and CDR2 FYNNEI come from the germline V gene. The CDR3, as DNA: TGTGCCAGCAGTGTTACAGAATCCTATGGCTACACCTTC. Its protein product is CASSVTESYGYTF.

The chain uses TRBV30 and TRBJ2-2; 8 nucleotides agree with TRBD2. This CDR3 is built from 18 residues. With V trimmed by 0 bases and J by 4 bases, 13 bases remained unmatched. Looked up from germline, CDR1 is GTSNPN and CDR2 is SVGIG (reference sequence). CDR3 bases: TGTGCCTGGAGTGTACGCCTAGCGGGTCGGAGGGGCACCGGGGAGCTGTTTTTT. Translated: CAWSVRLAGRRGTGELFF.

J is TRBJ2-3 and V is TRBV7-2, with D perhaps TRBD2 (5 bases). CDR3 length: 15 residues. The germline V gene encodes CDR1 SGHTA and CDR2 FQGNSA. V was pared by 5 bases and J by 1 base, with 13 bases between. The chain's CDR3 is CASSGGRRGTDTQYF. CDR3 nucleotide sequence: TGTGCCAGCAGCGGCGGGCGAAGGGGCACAGATACGCAGTATTTT.

The chain is built from TRBV5-1 and TRBJ2-3; 10 bases map to TRBD2. The CDR3 sequence is 17 residues long. The V and J ends lost 0 bases and 0 bases, in that order; junction bases with no gene match: 4. The germline gives CDR1 SGHRS, CDR2 YFSETQ. CDR3 residues: CASSLGLAGHSTDTQYF. The CDR3 nucleotides read TGCGCCAGCAGCTTGGGACTAGCGGGTCATAGCACAGATACGCAGTATTTT.

A word on this clone: Distinct nucleotide sequences in the sample also encode this CDR3. This chain joins TRBV3-1 (or the pseudogene TRBV3-2) and TRBJ1-3; a possible D gene is TRBD1 (5 bases). The V end lost 1 base, the J end lost 0 bases, and 10 bases lay between the germline ends. From germline, CDR1 is LGHDT and CDR2 YNNKEL (reference sequence). CDR3 size: 16 residues. In DNA form, the CDR3 reads TGTGCCAGCAGCCAAGTATCAGGGATCTCTGGAAACACCATATATTTT. The encoded protein is CASSQVSGISGNTIYF.

This clone is a singleton in its sample. The chain uses TRBV6-1 and TRBJ2-7; tentatively, D is TRBD2 (5 bases). The CDR3 runs to 12 residues. Germline V lookup: CDR1 MNHNS, CDR2 SASEGT. Trimming left V 3 bases short and J 8 bases short, with 11 bases between. The CDR3 DNA reads TGTGCCAGCAGTGACCGGGATTGGAAGCAGTACGTC. Residues: CASSDRDWKQYV.

The genes are TRBV7-9 and TRBJ2-2; D is undetermined. The CDR3 extends over 11 amino acids. Germline CDR1 and CDR2: SEHNR and FQNEAQ (reference sequence). Trimming left V 8 bases short and J 3 bases short, with 4 bases between. The CDR3 DNA is TGTGCCAGCCCATACACCGGGGAGCTGTTTTTT. As protein: CASPYTGELFF.